A single sample is the source of the 20 T cell receptor beta chains below, sequenced in a study of beta chain features in type 1 diabetes. Investigators reverse transcribed all isolated RNA, so they sequenced expressed TCRB transcripts. Clones were sequenced by immunoSEQ multiplex PCR, and TCRdb holds only the in-frame ones, with some missing. Of some 280,000 clones in the sample, approximately 14% were seen once. Their recognized antigens are unknown. Study outcomes and limitations: Within each of all four CD4+ subsets, Type 1 diabetes patients had TCRB CDR3s that were moderately but significantly shorter.

Material: naive CD4+ T cells from blood. Every receptor here comes from a man aged 25 to 40 with type 1 diabetes.

The sample holds a few counts of this clone. The chain carries TRBV11-1 and TRBJ1-1; D remains unclear. Germline CDR1 and CDR2: SGHAT and FQDESV (reference sequence). The CDR3 is 15 amino acids. Between the trimmed V and J ends, which lost 0 bases and 4 bases, there was a span of 12 bases. DNA for the CDR3: TGTGCCAGCAGCTTAGCGACGGGTGTCGGCACTGAAGCTTTCTTT. The encoded protein is CASSLATGVGTEAFF.

V and J are TRBV19 and TRBJ1-1; D is perhaps TRBD1 (5 bases). Germline loops: CDR1 LNHDA, CDR2 SQIVND (reference sequence). Trimming left V 5 bases short and J 4 bases short, with 23 bases between. The CDR3 has 17 amino acids. DNA for the CDR3: TGTGCCAGTAGTTCCGGCGCATTCAGGGCCGGTGGCACTGAAGCTTTCTTT. This encodes CASSSGAFRAGGTEAFF. Complete variable domain (other parts from reference TRBV19 and TRBJ1-1): DGGITQSPKYLFRKEGQNVTLSCEQNLNHDAMYWYRQDPGQGLRLIYYSQIVNDFQKGDIAEGYSVSREKKESFPLTVTSAQKNPTAFYLCASSSGAFRAGGTEAFFGQGTRLTVV.

V gene TRBV4-2 combines with J gene TRBJ2-1; 9 bases are shared with TRBD2. Germline values: CDR1 LGHNA, CDR2 YNFKEQ. The CDR3 is 14 amino acids. V trimming: 9 bases; J trimming: 6 bases; junction bases outside the gene matches: 9. The CDR3 sequence: CASERLAGTNEQFF. CDR3 coding DNA: TGTGCCAGTGAGAGGCTAGCGGGGACCAATGAGCAGTTCTTC.

This sequence joins TRBV28 and TRBJ2-2, with D tentatively TRBD1 (6 bases). This CDR3 has 13 residues. Germline CDR1 and CDR2: MDHEN and SYDVKM. V lost 10 bases to trimming and J lost 1 base, with 10 bases between them. In DNA, the CDR3 is TGTGCCACCCCGGGACAGAACACCGGGGAGCTGTTTTTT. It is translated as CATPGQNTGELFF.

This clone was counted only a few times. The gene calls are TRBV5-1 and TRBJ2-7, with D possibly TRBD1 on 6 matching bases. The ends were cut back, 2 bases at V and 2 bases at J, with 11 bases in the middle. Per the germline V gene, CDR1 is SGHRS and CDR2 is YFSETQ. The CDR3 spans 14 residues. The CDR3 DNA follows: TGCGCCAGCAGCTTCGAGACAGGACCCTACGAGCAGTACTTC. Amino acid sequence: CASSFETGPYEQYF. Full variable domain (rest looked up from reference TRBV5-1 and TRBJ2-7): KAGVTQTPRYLIKTRGQQVTLSCSPISGHRSVSWYQQTPGQGLQFLFEYFSETQRNKGNFPGRFSGRQFSNSRSEMNVSTLELGDSALYLCASSFETGPYEQYFGPGTRLTVT.

The rearrangement joins TRBV6-1 to TRBJ1-3; weak D call: TRBD1 (6 bases). Germline CDR1 MNHNS, CDR2 SASEGT. V gave up 6 bases and J gave up 3 bases, with 12 bases separating them. This CDR3 has 14 residues. The CDR3 DNA is TGTGCCAGCAGGAACAGGGATCGTGGAAACACCATATATTTT. Encoded protein: CASRNRDRGNTIYF.

This clone was counted only a few times. The chain joins TRBV7-2 to TRBJ1-1; 7 bases agree with TRBD1. This CDR3 contains 14 residues. The J segment lost 4 bases and the V segment lost 5 bases, leaving 7 bases of the junction unmatched. Germline values: CDR1 SGHTA, CDR2 FQGNSA. CDR3 residues: CASSQPGGATEAFF. In nucleotides, the CDR3 is TGTGCCAGCAGCCAACCAGGGGGTGCCACTGAAGCTTTCTTT.

The rearrangement links TRBV7-3 to TRBJ2-3; 8 positions agree with TRBD2. J lost 6 bases, V lost 5 bases, and 13 bases had no gene match. Germline values: CDR1 SGHTA, CDR2 FQGTGA. The CDR3 length is 16 residues. The CDR3 region has the DNA TGTGCCAGCAGCCTTACAGCGGGAGCGCAATACGATACGCAGTATTTT. Translating gives CASSLTAGAQYDTQYF.

Only a few counts were recorded for this clone. The chain carries TRBV5-6 and TRBJ2-7; D may be TRBD2 (5 bases). V was trimmed by 0 bases and J by 3 bases, leaving 10 bases between them. The CDR3 extends over 14 amino acids. Germline values: CDR1 SGHDT, CDR2 YYEEEE. This chain's CDR3 is CASSLGPAGYEQYF. DNA of the CDR3: TGTGCCAGCAGCTTGGGACCGGCGGGCTACGAGCAGTACTTC. The full variable domain, in which reference TRBV5-6 and TRBJ2-7 provide the parts outside the CDR3, is DAGVTQSPTHLIKTRGQQVTLRCSPKSGHDTVSWYQQALGQGPQFIFQYYEEEERQRGNFPDRFSGHQFPNYSSELNVNALLLGDSALYLCASSLGPAGYEQYFGPGTRLTVT.

V gene TRBV28 combines with J gene TRBJ2-7, with D possibly being TRBD2 (5 bases). V was clipped by 10 bases and J by 2 bases, with 15 bases between them. The CDR3 consists of 13 residues. Per the germline V gene, CDR1 is MDHEN and CDR2 is SYDVKM. The CDR3 DNA follows: TGTGCCACTGAGCGGCCGGAGCCCTACGAGCAGTACTTC. It encodes CATERPEPYEQYF.

This clone was observed a handful of times. The chain recombines TRBV5-1 with TRBJ2-1, with 7 bases matching TRBD2. V trimming: 0 bases; J trimming: 2 bases; junction bases outside the gene matches: 2. The CDR3 is made up of 15 amino acids. CDR1 and CDR2 from the germline V gene are SGHRS and YFSETQ. CDR3 in DNA: TGCGCCAGCAGCTTGGCGGCGGGAGCCTACAATGAGCAGTTCTTC. Its translation: CASSLAAGAYNEQFF.

This chain connects TRBV5-1 to TRBJ2-3; unclear D gene. V lost 0 bases and J 1 base, leaving 12 bases between the germline ends. The CDR3 contains 16 residues. The germline CDR1 and CDR2 sequences are SGHRS and YFSETQ. The CDR3 sequence: CASSLARIQGTDTQYF. DNA for the CDR3: TGCGCCAGCAGCTTGGCCCGGATCCAGGGCACAGATACGCAGTATTTT. Variable domain in full (rest from reference TRBV5-1 and TRBJ2-3): KAGVTQTPRYLIKTRGQQVTLSCSPISGHRSVSWYQQTPGQGLQFLFEYFSETQRNKGNFPGRFSGRQFSNSRSEMNVSTLELGDSALYLCASSLARIQGTDTQYFGPGTRLTVL.

This clone was seen only a few times. This chain links TRBV7-9 with TRBJ2-1, with D unclear. Deletions cut 1 base from V and 2 bases from J, with 9 bases between. Germline V lookup: CDR1 SEHNR, CDR2 FQNEAQ (reference sequence). The CDR3 has 15 residues. DNA for the CDR3: TGTGCCAGCAGCTTAGATCCCGGAGCCTACAATGAGCAGTTCTTC. Translation gives CASSLDPGAYNEQFF.

CDR3 amino acids: CASSPYRETTEAFF. The DNA of the CDR3 is TGTGCCAGCAGTCCATACAGGGAGACCACTGAAGCTTTCTTT. J is TRBJ1-1 and V is TRBV28, with D tentatively TRBD1 (6 bases). The CDR3 extends over 14 amino acids. The germline gives CDR1 MDHEN, CDR2 SYDVKM. Trimming pared 5 bases from V and 4 bases from J, leaving 14 bases between.

The V and J genes are TRBV4-3 and TRBJ1-2, with 10 bases identical to TRBD1. CDR3 length: 15 amino acids. Germline CDR1 and CDR2: LGHNA and YSLEER. Trimming removed 4 bases from V and 0 bases from J; junction bases left unmatched: 2. CDR3 sequence reads: CASSRGTGANYGYTF. The CDR3 region has the DNA TGCGCCAGCAGCCGCGGGACAGGGGCTAACTATGGCTACACCTTC.

The V and J genes are TRBV6-6 and TRBJ1-1; the match to TRBD1 covers 10 bases. This CDR3 contains 15 residues. The germline gives CDR1 MNHNY, CDR2 SVGAGI (reference sequence). J lost 3 bases, V lost 6 bases, and 7 bases had no gene match. This chain's CDR3 is CASSTSGTGDTEAFF. The CDR3 region has the DNA TGTGCCAGCAGCACATCCGGGACAGGGGACACTGAAGCTTTCTTT.

J is TRBJ2-1 and V is TRBV4-2; D is possibly TRBD2 (6 bases). The CDR3 extends over 14 amino acids. V was pared by 0 bases and J by 10 bases, with 13 bases between. CDR1 and CDR2 from the germline V gene are LGHNA and YNFKEQ. CDR3: CASSQDRLAREQFF. CDR3 DNA sequence: TGTGCCAGCAGCCAAGATAGGCTAGCGAGAGAGCAGTTCTTC.

The chain is built from TRBV10-3 and TRBJ2-1; 7 bases are a match to TRBD2. This CDR3 has 13 amino acids. Germline V lookup: CDR1 ENHRY, CDR2 SYGVKD. After removal of 6 bases from V and 5 bases from J, the junction contained 4 bases not matched to a gene. CDR3 protein: CAIRGGPDNEQFF. The CDR3 bases are TGTGCCATCAGGGGAGGGCCCGACAATGAGCAGTTCTTC.

A few counts support this clone. The CDR3 coding sequence is TGTGCCAGCTCACGAGCAGGGGATTCTGGCTACACCTTC. This translates into CASSRAGDSGYTF. V usage is TRBV18 and J usage is TRBJ1-2; tentatively, D is TRBD1 (6 bases). The ends were cut back, 4 bases at V and 7 bases at J, with 13 bases in the middle. The CDR3 has 13 amino acids. The germline V gene encodes CDR1 KGHSH and CDR2 LQKENI.

The chain uses TRBV5-1 and TRBJ1-2; D is uncertain. Germline CDR1 SGHRS, CDR2 YFSETQ. The V end lost 0 bases, the J end lost 2 bases, and 8 bases lay between the germline ends. The CDR3 extends over 14 amino acids. CDR3 in amino acids: CASSLGGANYGYTF. CDR3 bases: TGCGCCAGCAGCTTGGGAGGAGCGAACTATGGCTACACCTTC. Full variable domain (outside the CDR3, taken from reference TRBV5-1 and TRBJ1-2): KAGVTQTPRYLIKTRGQQVTLSCSPISGHRSVSWYQQTPGQGLQFLFEYFSETQRNKGNFPGRFSGRQFSNSRSEMNVSTLELGDSALYLCASSLGGANYGYTFGSGTRLTVV.